The 14 T cell receptor beta chains below were found in one sample sequenced in a study of cytotoxic CD8 clonotypes in ibrutinib-treated CLL. Sequencing was performed with immunoSEQ multiplex PCR; in TCRdb, only in-frame clones are kept and a portion is missing. The sample records 110,000 or so clones, 55% to 75% being singletons. The sample was PBMCs, taken after 24 months of ibrutinib treatment. Receptors were obtained from a human donor with chronic lymphocytic leukemia.

The chain employs TRBV9 and TRBJ1-1; D might be TRBD1 (5 bases). The CDR3 extends over 14 amino acids. Trimming shortened V by 3 bases and J by 2 bases, and 11 bases separated the two germline ends. Germline V CDR1 and CDR2: SGDLS, YYNGEE. The DNA of the CDR3 is TGTGCCAGCAGCGAGACAGTCCTAAACACTGAAGCTTTCTTT. Protein: CASSETVLNTEAFF.

This clone was seen at least ten times. The rearrangement links TRBV7-6 to TRBJ2-7; TRBD2 matches 7 bases. V dropped 2 bases and J dropped 6; count of bases not matched to a gene: 7. The germline V gene encodes CDR1 SGHVS and CDR2 FNYEAQ. The CDR3 loop spans 14 amino acids. The CDR3 sequence: CASSLIAGESEQYF. CDR3 sequence (DNA): TGTGCCAGCAGCTTAATCGCGGGGGAATCCGAGCAGTACTTC.

V usage is TRBV7-2 and J usage is TRBJ2-7, with 11 positions matching TRBD1. The V segment lost 5 bases and the J segment 4 bases; nucleotides outside the gene matches: 10. CDR1 and CDR2 from the germline V gene are SGHTA and FQGNSA. The CDR3 contains 16 residues. The CDR3 DNA follows: TGTGCCAGCAGCGAGGACCGGGACAGGGGGATATACGAGCAGTACTTC. Translation: CASSEDRDRGIYEQYF.

This rearrangement joins TRBV7-2 to TRBJ2-1; 11 positions match TRBD2. The J segment lost 5 bases and the V segment lost 4 bases, leaving 4 bases of the junction unmatched. The germline CDR1 and CDR2 sequences are SGHTA and FQGNSA. The CDR3 runs 15 residues. CDR3 loop: CASSSLAGAHNEQFF. The CDR3 coding sequence is TGTGCCAGCAGCTCACTAGCGGGGGCTCACAATGAGCAGTTCTTC.

The genes are TRBV10-3 and TRBJ2-5, with D unclear. This CDR3 is built from 13 residues. V shed 5 bases and J shed 5 bases, with 12 bases lying between them. Germline CDR1 ENHRY, CDR2 SYGVKD. CDR3 amino acids: CAISLSGSETQYF. For the CDR3, the DNA is TGTGCCATCAGTCTCAGTGGGTCGGAGACCCAGTACTTC.

This chain uses TRBV7-2 with TRBJ2-3; D is possibly TRBD1 or TRBD2 (6 bases each). CDR3 length: 14 amino acids. Germline CDR1 reads SGHTA; CDR2 reads FQGNSA. The V end lost 7 bases, the J end lost 9 bases, and 20 bases lay between the germline ends. The CDR3 sequence is CASITGGGQGTQYF. CDR3 nucleotides: TGTGCCAGCATCACAGGAGGGGGGCAGGGGACGCAGTATTTT.

In this sample, this clone turned up a few times. The chain joins TRBV27 to TRBJ2-1, with 10 positions matching TRBD2. Germline V gene lookup returns CDR1 MNHEY and CDR2 SMNVEV (reference sequence). This CDR3 contains 15 residues. The J segment lost 6 bases and the V segment lost 2 bases, leaving 4 bases of the junction unmatched. The CDR3 DNA reads TGTGCCAGCAGTTTACGAGCGGGGGGGAGCAATGAGCAGTTCTTC. Translated: CASSLRAGGSNEQFF.

The chain is built from TRBV5-1 and TRBJ2-7; D gene uncertain. The CDR3 runs to 14 residues. V lost 1 base and J lost 3, with 11 bases in between. Germline-derived CDR1 and CDR2 are SGHRS and YFSETQ. The CDR3 loop reads CASSLYEEIYEQYF. The CDR3 DNA is TGCGCCAGCAGCTTGTACGAGGAGATCTACGAGCAGTACTTC.

In this sample, this clone turned up once. V and J are TRBV15 and TRBJ2-6; 7 bases align to TRBD1. J gave up 1 base and V 7 bases, and 4 bases lay outside the gene matches. CDR1 and CDR2 (germline): LNHNV, YYDKDF (reference sequence). The CDR3 is made up of 15 amino acids. The CDR3 nucleotides read TGTGCCACCAAGACAGGGAGTTCTGGGGCCAACGTCCTGACTTTC. Translated, it gives CATKTGSSGANVLTF.

The gene calls are TRBV5-4 and TRBJ1-2; a possible D gene is TRBD1 (6 bases). V gave up 0 bases and J gave up 3 bases, with 12 bases separating them. The CDR3 is 15 amino acids. The V gene's germline CDR1 is SGHNT and CDR2 YYREEE (reference sequence). The DNA for the CDR3 is TGTGCCAGCAGCTTGGAACAGGGTGGGGACTATGGCTACACCTTC. Translated: CASSLEQGGDYGYTF.

J is TRBJ2-7 and V is TRBV5-1; maybe TRBD2 (6 bases). This CDR3 has 13 residues. Germline CDR1 is SGHRS and CDR2 is YFSETQ. V was pared by 4 bases and J by 3 bases, with 11 bases between. Written as DNA, the CDR3 is TGCGCCAGCAGCATCGCGGGGAGCTACGAGCAGTACTTC. Protein sequence: CASSIAGSYEQYF. The full variable domain, with the rest looked up from reference TRBV5-1 and TRBJ2-7, is KAGVTQTPRYLIKTRGQQVTLSCSPISGHRSVSWYQQTPGQGLQFLFEYFSETQRNKGNFPGRFSGRQFSNSRSEMNVSTLELGDSALYLCASSIAGSYEQYFGPGTRLTVT.

This clone has only a few counts. The chain combines TRBV2 with TRBJ2-7, with 7 bases identical to TRBD1. The CDR3 is 13 amino acids. Germline V gene lookup returns CDR1 SNHLY and CDR2 FYNNEI. V shed 8 bases and J 6 bases; nucleotides not matched to a gene: 10. CDR3 region: CASWYGQDREQYF. DNA for the CDR3: TGTGCCAGCTGGTACGGACAGGATCGCGAGCAGTACTTC.

This clone appeared once. The chain couples TRBV21-1 to TRBJ2-1; the table gives TRBD2 as D, unverified against the DNA. TRBV21-1 is noted as a pseudogene. The CDR3 has 17 amino acids. The CDR3 sequence is CASSKGGREGDLYEQFF. The DNA of the CDR3 is TGTGCCAGCAGCAAAGGTGGTCGGGAGGGGGATTTATATGAGCAGTTCTTC.

The chain couples TRBV7-2 to TRBJ2-2; 8 bases align to TRBD1. V shed 6 bases, J shed 2 bases, and the junction held 2 bases outside the gene matches. CDR1 is SGHTA, CDR2 FQGNSA, per germline. The CDR3 spans 14 residues. The CDR3 spells CASRTGANTGELFF. The CDR3 DNA reads TGTGCCAGCAGGACAGGGGCCAACACCGGGGAGCTGTTTTTT.